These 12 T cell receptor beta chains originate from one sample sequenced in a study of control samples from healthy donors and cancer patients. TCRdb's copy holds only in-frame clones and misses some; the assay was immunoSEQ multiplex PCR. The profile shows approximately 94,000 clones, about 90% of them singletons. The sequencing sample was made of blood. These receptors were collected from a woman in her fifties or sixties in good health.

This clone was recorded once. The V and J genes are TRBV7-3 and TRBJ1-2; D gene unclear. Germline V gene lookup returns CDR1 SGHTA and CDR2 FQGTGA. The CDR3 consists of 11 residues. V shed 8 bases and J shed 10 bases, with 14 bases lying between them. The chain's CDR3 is CASARVDYYTF. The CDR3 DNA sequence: TGTGCCAGCGCGCGGGTGGACTACTACACCTTC.

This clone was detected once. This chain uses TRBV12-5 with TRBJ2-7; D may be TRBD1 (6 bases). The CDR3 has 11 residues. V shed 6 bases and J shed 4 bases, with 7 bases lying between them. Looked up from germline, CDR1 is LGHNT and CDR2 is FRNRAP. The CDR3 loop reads CASGRGYEQYV. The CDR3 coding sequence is TGTGCTAGTGGCAGGGGTTACGAGCAGTACGTC.

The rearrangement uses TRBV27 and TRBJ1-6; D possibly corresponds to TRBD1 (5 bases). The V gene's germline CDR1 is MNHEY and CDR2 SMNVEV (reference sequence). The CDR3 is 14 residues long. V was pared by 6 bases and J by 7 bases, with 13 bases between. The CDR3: CASSPGASNSPLHF. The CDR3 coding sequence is TGTGCCAGCAGCCCCGGGGCGTCCAATTCACCCCTCCACTTT.

CDR3 DNA sequence: TGTGCCAGCATCGAGGGAGCTTTCTTT. Its protein product is CASIEGAFF. V and J are TRBV6-6 and TRBJ1-1; the D is unclear. Trimming took off 7 bases at V and 10 bases at J, with 7 bases between the two ends. The CDR3 has 9 amino acids. The V gene's germline CDR1 is MNHNY and CDR2 SVGAGI (reference sequence).

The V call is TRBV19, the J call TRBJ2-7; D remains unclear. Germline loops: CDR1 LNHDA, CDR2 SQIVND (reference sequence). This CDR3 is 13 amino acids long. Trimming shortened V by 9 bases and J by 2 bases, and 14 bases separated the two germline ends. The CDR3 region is CASSLDTPYEQYF. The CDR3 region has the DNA TGTGCCAGCAGTTTAGACACCCCCTACGAGCAGTACTTC.

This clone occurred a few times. The CDR3 loop reads CASSVGLTPSSGNTIYF. The CDR3 nucleotides are TGTGCCAGCAGCGTAGGTCTCACACCGAGCTCTGGAAACACCATATATTTT. The chain couples TRBV9 to TRBJ1-3; the D is unclear. Germline V gene sequence: CDR1 SGDLS, CDR2 YYNGEE. There are 17 residues in the CDR3. The V gene lost 0 bases and the J gene lost 0 bases, with 13 bases spanning the gap.

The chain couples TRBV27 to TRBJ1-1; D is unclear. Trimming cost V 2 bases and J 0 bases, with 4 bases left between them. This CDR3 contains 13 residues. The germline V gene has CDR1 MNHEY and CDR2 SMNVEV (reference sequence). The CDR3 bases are TGTGCCAGCAGTTTAATGATGAACACTGAAGCTTTCTTT. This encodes CASSLMMNTEAFF.

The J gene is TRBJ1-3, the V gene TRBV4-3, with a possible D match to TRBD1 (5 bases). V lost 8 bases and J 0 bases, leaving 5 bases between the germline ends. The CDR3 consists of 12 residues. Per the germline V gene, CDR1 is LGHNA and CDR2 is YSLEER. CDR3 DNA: TGCGCCAGCGGACACTCTGGAAACACCATATATTTT. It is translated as CASGHSGNTIYF.

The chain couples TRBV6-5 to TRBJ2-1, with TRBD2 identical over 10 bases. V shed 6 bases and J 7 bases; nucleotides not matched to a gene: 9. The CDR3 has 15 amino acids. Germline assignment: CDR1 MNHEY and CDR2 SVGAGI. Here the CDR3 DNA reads TGTGCCAGCAGCCTTGGGGGACTAGCGAGAAATGAGCAGTTCTTC. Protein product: CASSLGGLARNEQFF.

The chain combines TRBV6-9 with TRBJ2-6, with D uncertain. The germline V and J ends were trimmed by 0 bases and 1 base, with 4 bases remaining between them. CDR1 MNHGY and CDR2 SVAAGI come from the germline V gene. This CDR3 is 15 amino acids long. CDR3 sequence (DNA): TGTGCCAGCAGTTATTCGAGGTCTGGGGCCAACGTCCTGACTTTC. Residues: CASSYSRSGANVLTF.

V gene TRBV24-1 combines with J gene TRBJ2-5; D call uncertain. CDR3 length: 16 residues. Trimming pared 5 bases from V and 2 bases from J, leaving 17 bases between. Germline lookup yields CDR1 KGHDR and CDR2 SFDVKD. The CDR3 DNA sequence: TGTGCCACCAGTGGTCCTGGGATTGGATGGCAAGAGACCCAGTACTTC. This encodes CATSGPGIGWQETQYF.

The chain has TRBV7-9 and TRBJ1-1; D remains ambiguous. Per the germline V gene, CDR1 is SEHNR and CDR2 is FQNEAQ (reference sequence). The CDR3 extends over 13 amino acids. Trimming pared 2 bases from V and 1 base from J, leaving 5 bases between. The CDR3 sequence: CASSLQENTEAFF. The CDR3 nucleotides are TGTGCCAGCAGCTTACAGGAGAACACTGAAGCTTTCTTT.